What follows describes a single T cell receptor (beta chain). Libraries were prepared by immunoSEQ multiplex PCR; TCRdb keeps only in-frame clonotypes and omits some of them. The sample records some 130,000 clones, just under 95% being singletons. This sample is part of a study of control samples from healthy donors and cancer patients. Per the germline V gene, CDR1 is MDHEN and CDR2 is SYDVKM. Trimming stripped 4 bases from V and 7 bases from J, with 7 bases between. The CDR3 runs 11 residues. The receptor comes from a man in his late teens or twenties in good health. The gene calls are TRBV28 and TRBJ1-2; D is ambiguous. The sample taken for sequencing was blood. The CDR3 here is CASSSNGGYTF. The CDR3 DNA follows: TGTGCCAGCAGTTCCAACGGTGGCTACACCTTC.